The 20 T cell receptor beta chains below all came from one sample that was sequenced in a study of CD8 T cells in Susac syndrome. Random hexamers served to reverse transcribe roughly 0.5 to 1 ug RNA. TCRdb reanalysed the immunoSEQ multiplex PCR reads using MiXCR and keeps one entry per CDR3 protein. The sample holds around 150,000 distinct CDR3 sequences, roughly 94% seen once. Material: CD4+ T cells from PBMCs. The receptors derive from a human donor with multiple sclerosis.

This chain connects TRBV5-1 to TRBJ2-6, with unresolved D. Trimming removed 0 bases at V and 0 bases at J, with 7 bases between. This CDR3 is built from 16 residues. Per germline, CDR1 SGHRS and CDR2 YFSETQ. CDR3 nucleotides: TGCGCCAGCAGCTTGGGGGTGAACTCTGGGGCCAACGTCCTGACTTTC. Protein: CASSLGVNSGANVLTF.

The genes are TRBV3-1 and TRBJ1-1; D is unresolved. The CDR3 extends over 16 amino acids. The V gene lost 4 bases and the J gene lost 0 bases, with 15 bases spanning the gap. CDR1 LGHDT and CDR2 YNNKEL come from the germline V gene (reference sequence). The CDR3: CASSPWGARMNTEAFF. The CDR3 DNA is TGTGCCAGCAGCCCTTGGGGTGCAAGAATGAACACTGAAGCTTTCTTT. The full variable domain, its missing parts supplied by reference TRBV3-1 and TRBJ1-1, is DTAVSQTPKYLVTQMGNDKSIKCEQNLGHDTMYWYKQDSKKFLKIMFSYNNKELIINETVPNRFSPKSPDKAHLNLHINSLELGDSAVYFCASSPWGARMNTEAFFGQGTRLTVV.

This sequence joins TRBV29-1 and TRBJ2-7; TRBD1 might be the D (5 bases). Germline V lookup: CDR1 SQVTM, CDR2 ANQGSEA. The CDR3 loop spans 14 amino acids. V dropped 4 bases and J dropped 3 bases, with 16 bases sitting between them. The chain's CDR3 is CSVGRGQGHYEQYF. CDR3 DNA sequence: TGCAGCGTTGGTAGGGGCCAGGGCCACTACGAGCAGTACTTC.

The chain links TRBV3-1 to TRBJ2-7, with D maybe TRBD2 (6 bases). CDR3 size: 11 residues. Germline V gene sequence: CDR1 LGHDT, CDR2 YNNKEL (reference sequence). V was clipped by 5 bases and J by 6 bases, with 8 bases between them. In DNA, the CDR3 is TGTGCCAGCAGCGAGCGGGCCGAGCAGTACTTC. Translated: CASSERAEQYF.

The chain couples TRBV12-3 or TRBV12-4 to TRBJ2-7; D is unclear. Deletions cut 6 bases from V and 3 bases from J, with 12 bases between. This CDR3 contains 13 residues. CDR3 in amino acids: CASSSTLLYEQYF. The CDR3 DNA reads TGTGCCAGCAGCTCAACTCTCCTCTACGAGCAGTACTTC.

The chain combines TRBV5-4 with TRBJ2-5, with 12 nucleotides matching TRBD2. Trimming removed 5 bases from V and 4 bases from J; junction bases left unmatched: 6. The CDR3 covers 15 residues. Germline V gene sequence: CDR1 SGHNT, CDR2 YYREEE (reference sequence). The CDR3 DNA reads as TGTGCCAGCAGTCCGACTAGCGGGAGTTCAGAGACCCAGTACTTC. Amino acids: CASSPTSGSSETQYF.

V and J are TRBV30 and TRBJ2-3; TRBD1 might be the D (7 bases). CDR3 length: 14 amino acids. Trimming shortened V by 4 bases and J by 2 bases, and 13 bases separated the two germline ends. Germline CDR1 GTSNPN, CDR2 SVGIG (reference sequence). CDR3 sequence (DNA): TGTGCCTGGAATAGGGGGCGGGACACAGATACGCAGTATTTT. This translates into CAWNRGRDTDTQYF.

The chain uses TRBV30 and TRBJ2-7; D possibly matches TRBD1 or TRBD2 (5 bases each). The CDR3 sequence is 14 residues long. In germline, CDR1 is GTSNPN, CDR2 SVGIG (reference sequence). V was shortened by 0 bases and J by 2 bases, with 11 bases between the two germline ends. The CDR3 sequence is CAWSVGTTPYEQYF. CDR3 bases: TGTGCCTGGAGTGTAGGGACGACCCCCTACGAGCAGTACTTC.

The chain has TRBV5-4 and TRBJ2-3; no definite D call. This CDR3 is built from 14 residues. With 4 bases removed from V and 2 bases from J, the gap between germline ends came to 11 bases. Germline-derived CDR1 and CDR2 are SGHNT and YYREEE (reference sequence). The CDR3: CASSASLATDTQYF. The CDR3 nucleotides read TGTGCCAGCAGCGCTTCCTTGGCCACAGATACGCAGTATTTT.

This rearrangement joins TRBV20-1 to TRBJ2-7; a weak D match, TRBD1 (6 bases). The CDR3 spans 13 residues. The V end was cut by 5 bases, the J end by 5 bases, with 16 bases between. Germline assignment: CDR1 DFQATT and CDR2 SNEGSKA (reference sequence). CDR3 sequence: CSAPGQFMDEQYF. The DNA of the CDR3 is TGCAGTGCTCCCGGACAGTTTATGGACGAGCAGTACTTC.

The CDR3 DNA reads TGTGCCAGCAGCTGGACACACGATCAGCCCCAGCATTTT. The encoded protein is CASSWTHDQPQHF. The chain combines TRBV11-2 with TRBJ1-5; tentatively, D is TRBD1 (5 bases). V lost 4 bases to trimming and J lost 5 bases, with 9 bases between them. Per the germline V gene, CDR1 is SGHAT and CDR2 is FQNNGV. The CDR3 covers 13 residues.

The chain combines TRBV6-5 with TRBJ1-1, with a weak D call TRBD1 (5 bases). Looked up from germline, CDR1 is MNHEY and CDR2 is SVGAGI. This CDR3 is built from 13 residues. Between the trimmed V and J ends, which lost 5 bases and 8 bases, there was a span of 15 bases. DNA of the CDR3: TGTGCCAGCAGTAACCCGGCCCGGGGGGAAGCTTTCTTT. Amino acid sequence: CASSNPARGEAFF.

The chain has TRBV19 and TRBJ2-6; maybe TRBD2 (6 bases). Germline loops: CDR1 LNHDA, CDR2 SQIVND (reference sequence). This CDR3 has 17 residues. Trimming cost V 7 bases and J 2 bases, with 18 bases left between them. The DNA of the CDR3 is TGTGCCAGTAAATCGGCGGGACTGTCCCCTGGGGCCAACGTCCTGACTTTC. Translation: CASKSAGLSPGANVLTF.

As DNA, the CDR3 is TGTGCCAGCAGCAGCAACAGGGGCACTGAAGCTTTCTTT. This encodes CASSSNRGTEAFF. The chain uses TRBV7-6 and TRBJ1-1, with 7 nucleotides matching TRBD1. The CDR3 has 13 amino acids. Trimming removed 5 bases from V and 4 bases from J; junction bases left unmatched: 4. From germline, CDR1 is SGHVS and CDR2 FNYEAQ.

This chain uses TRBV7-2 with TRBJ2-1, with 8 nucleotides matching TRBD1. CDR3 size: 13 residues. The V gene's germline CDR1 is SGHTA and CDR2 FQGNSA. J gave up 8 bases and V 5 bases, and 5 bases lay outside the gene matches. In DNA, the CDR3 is TGTGCCAGCAGCAGAGACAGGGGCGATGAGCAGTTCTTC. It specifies CASSRDRGDEQFF.

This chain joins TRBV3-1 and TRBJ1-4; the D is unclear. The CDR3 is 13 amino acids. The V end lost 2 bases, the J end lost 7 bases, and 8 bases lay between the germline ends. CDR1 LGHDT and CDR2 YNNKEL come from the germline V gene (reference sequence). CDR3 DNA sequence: TGTGCCAGCAGCCAAAGAAGTTTTGAAAAACTGTTTTTT. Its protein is CASSQRSFEKLFF.

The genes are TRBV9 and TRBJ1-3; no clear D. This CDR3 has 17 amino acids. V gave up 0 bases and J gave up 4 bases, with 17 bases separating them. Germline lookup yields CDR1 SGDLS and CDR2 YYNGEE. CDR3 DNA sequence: TGTGCCAGCAGCGTAGACCCTCCCGGACCAATCGGAAACACCATATATTTT. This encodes CASSVDPPGPIGNTIYF.

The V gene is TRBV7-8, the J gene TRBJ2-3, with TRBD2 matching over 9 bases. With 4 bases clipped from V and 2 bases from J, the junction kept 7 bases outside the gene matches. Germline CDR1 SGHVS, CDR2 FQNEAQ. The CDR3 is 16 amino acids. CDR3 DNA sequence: TGTGCCAGCAGCTCAGGGCTAGCGGGACCCACAGATACGCAGTATTTT. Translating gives CASSSGLAGPTDTQYF.

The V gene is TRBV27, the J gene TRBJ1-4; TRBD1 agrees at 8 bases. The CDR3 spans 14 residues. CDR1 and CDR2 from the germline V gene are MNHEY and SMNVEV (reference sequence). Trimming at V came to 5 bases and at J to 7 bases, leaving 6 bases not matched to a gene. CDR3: CASSAGQGSEKLFF. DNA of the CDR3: TGTGCCAGCAGTGCAGGACAGGGCAGTGAAAAACTGTTTTTT.

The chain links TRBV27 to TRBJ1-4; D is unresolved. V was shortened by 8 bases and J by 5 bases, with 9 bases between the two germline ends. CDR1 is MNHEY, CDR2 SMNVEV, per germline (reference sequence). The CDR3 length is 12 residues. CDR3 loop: CASARRNEKLFF. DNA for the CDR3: TGTGCCAGCGCCAGGCGGAATGAAAAACTGTTTTTT.